The next 3 T cell receptor beta chains were all read from a single sample in a study of regulatory T cells in long-lasting Graves disease. In building TCR beta libraries, iRepertoire HTBI primers were used together with Arm-PCR of CDR3 regions. Via MiXCR, TCRdb re-called the multiplex PCR reads, giving one row per CDR3 protein. Here the sample spans over 650,000 distinct CDR3 sequences, 25% to 35% being singletons. As to time point: persistent/refractory GD, antithyroid drugs over 5 years with positive TRAb. Researchers made the TCR library from RNA that was extracted from PBMCs. The sample here was peripheral blood mononuclear cells (PBMCs), taken when the disease was refractory, from a patient treated with antithyroid drugs. The receptors originated from a female donor with Graves disease.

The chain combines TRBV6-2 or TRBV6-3 with TRBJ2-7; possibly TRBD2 for D (6 bases). The V gene lost 3 bases and the J gene lost 3 bases, with 21 bases spanning the gap. The CDR3 sequence is 17 residues long. CDR1 is MNHEY, CDR2 SVGEGT, per germline. The CDR3 DNA sequence: TGTGCCAGCAGTTATACCGACTCTAGCGCGCTCCACTACGAGCAGTACTTC. It translates to CASSYTDSSALHYEQYF.

This clonotype was seen more than once but under ten times. J is TRBJ2-6 and V is TRBV11-2; D might be TRBD1 (6 bases). Trimming removed 3 bases from V and 4 bases from J, with 10 bases in between. The CDR3 length is 15 residues. Germline-derived CDR1 and CDR2 are SGHAT and FQNNGV. The CDR3 DNA is TGTGCCAGCAGCTTGAACAGGGCCGGGGCCAACGTCCTGACTTTC. Its translation: CASSLNRAGANVLTF.

This clonotype showed up just a few times. The chain recombines TRBV12-3 or TRBV12-4 with TRBJ2-7; TRBD2 aligns across 7 bases. This CDR3 contains 14 residues. J lost 5 bases, V lost 4 bases, and 8 bases had no gene match. CDR3 protein: CASSSVGGFNEQYF. CDR3 coding DNA: TGTGCCAGCAGTTCTGTGGGAGGGTTCAACGAGCAGTACTTC.